These T cell receptor beta chains were read from a single sample in a study of Ad26.COV2.S vaccination and SARS-CoV-2 variants. Sequencing was performed with immunoSEQ multiplex PCR; in TCRdb, only in-frame clones are kept and a portion is missing. Of roughly 450,000 clones in the sample, 80% to 95% were seen once. The sequenced sample was peripheral blood, obtained in a trial of Ad26.COV2.S vaccine versus placebo. The source of these receptors is a person aged 18-60 years who received the Ad26.COV2.S COVID-19 vaccine or a placebo. The CDR3 runs from the conserved cysteine through the conserved F or W. The order of the fields is CDR3 DNA, CDR3 protein, D gene, V gene, clone size, J gene. A D gene is named only where the DNA matches it firmly. The size entry is marked missing in some rows and otherwise reads once, few, many or a size class.

DNA: TGTGCCAGCAGCTTAGCGCTAGTGCGGGAGACCCAGTACTTC; CDR3: CASSLALVRETQYF; D: -; V: TRBV7-2; size: -; J: TRBJ2-5
DNA: TGTGCCAGCAGCCCAAACACCGGGGAGCTGTTTTTT; CDR3: CASSPNTGELFF; D: -; V: TRBV7-3; size: -; J: TRBJ2-2
DNA: TGTGCCAGCAGAAAGGGGGAGGGCGGCTATGGCTACACCTTC; CDR3: CASRKGEGGYGYTF; D: -; V: TRBV6-5; size: -; J: TRBJ1-2
DNA: TGCAGTGCTAGTCCGGACAGCCTAAACTATGGCTACACCTTC; CDR3: CSASPDSLNYGYTF; D: -; V: TRBV20-1; size: -; J: TRBJ1-2
DNA: TGTGCCACCAAGGCTAGCGGGAGCTACGAGCAGTACTTC; CDR3: CATKASGSYEQYF; D: TRBD2; V: TRBV19; size: -; J: TRBJ2-7
DNA: TGTGCCAGCAGCGTGGACAGGGTGGACCGCGGCTACACCTTC; CDR3: CASSVDRVDRGYTF; D: TRBD1; V: TRBV2; size: -; J: TRBJ1-2
DNA: TGTGCCAGCTCACCGGGACGGACCTACGAGCAGTACTTC; CDR3: CASSPGRTYEQYF; D: -; V: TRBV18; size: once; J: TRBJ2-7
DNA: TGTGCCAGCAGCTTACTGGTGTCGGGAGGAACCGGGGAGCTGTTTTTT; CDR3: CASSLLVSGGTGELFF; D: TRBD2; V: TRBV7-2; size: -; J: TRBJ2-2
DNA: TGTGCCAGCTCACCACCTCCGGGACTAGCGGGAGCAGTAGTCAATGAGCAGTTCTTC; CDR3: CASSPPPGLAGAVVNEQFF; D: TRBD2; V: TRBV18; size: -; J: TRBJ2-1
DNA: TGTGCCATCAGTGAACAAGGAGGGGTACCCTACGAGCAGTACTTC; CDR3: CAISEQGGVPYEQYF; D: -; V: TRBV10-3; size: -; J: TRBJ2-7
DNA: TGTGCCAGCAGCCAAGATCAGGACAGGGGCAATCAGCCCCAGCATTTT; CDR3: CASSQDQDRGNQPQHF; D: TRBD1; V: TRBV4-2; size: -; J: TRBJ1-5
DNA: TGTGCCAGCAGCCAAGATGGGGACCAGGGCCAGCCCCAGCATTTT; CDR3: CASSQDGDQGQPQHF; D: -; V: TRBV4-2; size: few; J: TRBJ1-5
DNA: TGTGCCACCTTACCCGGGGGAGGCACTGAAGCTTTCTTT; CDR3: CATLPGGGTEAFF; D: -; V: TRBV24-1; size: -; J: TRBJ1-1
DNA: TGTGCCAGCAGCCACTGGACAGGGCCAGATACGCAGTATTTT; CDR3: CASSHWTGPDTQYF; D: TRBD1; V: TRBV7-9; size: -; J: TRBJ2-3
DNA: TGTGCCAGCAGTTCCTCAGGACAGGGGGCTTACGAGCAGTACTTC; CDR3: CASSSSGQGAYEQYF; D: TRBD1; V: TRBV28; size: -; J: TRBJ2-7
DNA: TGTGCCAGCAGTCCCTTAATAGTTTCGCCCTACGAGCAGTACTTC; CDR3: CASSPLIVSPYEQYF; D: -; V: TRBV6-5; size: -; J: TRBJ2-7
DNA: TGTGCCAGCAGTGAGGACCCATCCCCTAGTGAGCAGTTCTTC; CDR3: CASSEDPSPSEQFF; D: -; V: TRBV6-4; size: few; J: TRBJ2-1
DNA: TGTGCCAGCAACGACGGCGGCGCGGTCGAGCAGTACTTC; CDR3: CASNDGGAVEQYF; D: -; V: TRBV11-2; size: few; J: TRBJ2-7
DNA: TGTGCCAGCAGCCAAGGGGGGACACCGCCCTACAATGAGCAGTTCTTC; CDR3: CASSQGGTPPYNEQFF; D: -; V: TRBV3-1/TRBV3-2; size: -; J: TRBJ2-1
DNA: TGTGCCAGCAGTTTGGGCTCGGCCAGAAATACGCAGTATTTT; CDR3: CASSLGSARNTQYF; D: -; V: TRBV28; size: -; J: TRBJ2-3
DNA: TGTGCCAGCAGCTCGACAGGGCAGGGGACCCCGTACGAGCAGTACTTC; CDR3: CASSSTGQGTPYEQYF; D: TRBD1; V: TRBV7-9; size: few; J: TRBJ2-7
DNA: TGTGCCAGCTCACCCACCGGACTGGGGACGGAAGGCTACACCTTC; CDR3: CASSPTGLGTEGYTF; D: -; V: TRBV18; size: few; J: TRBJ1-2
DNA: TGCGCCAGCAGCCAGGACAGGGACGAGCAGTACTTC; CDR3: CASSQDRDEQYF; D: TRBD1; V: TRBV5-1; size: -; J: TRBJ2-7
DNA: TGTGCCAGCAGTTTGGTTGGGGCCAACGTCCTGACTTTC; CDR3: CASSLVGANVLTF; D: -; V: TRBV12-3/TRBV12-4; size: -; J: TRBJ2-6
DNA: TGTGCCAGCAGCTTAGGAAGGAAGAACGGCTACACCTTC; CDR3: CASSLGRKNGYTF; D: -; V: TRBV7-6; size: -; J: TRBJ1-2
DNA: TGCAGCGTTGACGGACAGGGTAACGGCGAGCAGTACTTC; CDR3: CSVDGQGNGEQYF; D: TRBD1; V: TRBV29-1; size: few; J: TRBJ2-7
DNA: TGCGCCAGCAGCTTGACACGGAACTACGAGCAGTACTTC; CDR3: CASSLTRNYEQYF; D: -; V: TRBV5-1; size: -; J: TRBJ2-7
DNA: TGTGCCAGCAGAGCCGGGACAGGGAGTGGCTACACCTTC; CDR3: CASRAGTGSGYTF; D: TRBD1; V: TRBV2; size: -; J: TRBJ1-2
DNA: TGTGCCTGGCTTAGGGGGGGCCCCTCCAACATTGAGCAGTTCTTC; CDR3: CAWLRGGPSNIEQFF; D: -; V: TRBV30; size: -; J: TRBJ2-1
DNA: TGTGCCAGTAGTTTATCGACAGGCCGCTCTGGAAACACCATATATTTT; CDR3: CASSLSTGRSGNTIYF; D: -; V: TRBV19; size: few; J: TRBJ1-3
DNA: TGTGCCAGCAGCCTACCACAGGGGTTGATGGGTACCACTGAAGCTTTCTTT; CDR3: CASSLPQGLMGTTEAFF; D: TRBD1; V: TRBV14; size: -; J: TRBJ1-1
DNA: TGCGCCAGCAGCCAATCCTGGGGGGGTTTCACTGAAGCTTTCTTT; CDR3: CASSQSWGGFTEAFF; D: -; V: TRBV4-3; size: -; J: TRBJ1-1
DNA: TGCGCCAGCATGGGCCGCCTGGGACTAGCGGGAGGGTATCCGTACCAAGAGACCCAGTACTTC; CDR3: CASMGRLGLAGGYPYQETQYF; D: TRBD2; V: TRBV10-1; size: -; J: TRBJ2-5
DNA: TGCGCCAGCAGCCAAGTTTTGCTTTACGAGCAGTACTTC; CDR3: CASSQVLLYEQYF; D: -; V: TRBV4-3; size: -; J: TRBJ2-7
DNA: TGTGCCAGCAGTTACCCCCCACTAACCGGGGGGAGAACTGAAGCTTTCTTT; CDR3: CASSYPPLTGGRTEAFF; D: -; V: TRBV6-2/TRBV6-3; size: once; J: TRBJ1-1
DNA: TGTGCCAGCTCCGCAGACATCACCTACGAGCAGTACTTC; CDR3: CASSADITYEQYF; D: -; V: TRBV2; size: few; J: TRBJ2-7
DNA: TGTGCCAGCAGCTTAGTCAGGTATGAAGCTTTCTTT; CDR3: CASSLVRYEAFF; D: -; V: TRBV7-9; size: -; J: TRBJ1-1